Included here is one T cell receptor (beta chain) sequence, with context. Its antigen is undetermined. The data were taken from a study of T cell responses to AZD1222 COVID-19 vaccine. Notes on the study in general: Donors, mostly white British, included more females; clonal diversity was possibly underestimated. Seropositive status at baseline applied to only five or six AZD1222 recipients. Repertoires in all cases were sampled only once the peak T cell response had passed.

Assay used: immunoSEQ multiplex PCR; TCRdb lists only in-frame clones, some missing. The table includes roughly 180,000 clones, roughly nine tenths detected once. Some second doses came at about 4 weeks and others at about 12 weeks; these were pooled. The CDR3 length is 21 residues. The chain employs TRBV21-1 and TRBJ1-2; TRBD1, the table's D call, lacks a check against the DNA. TRBV21-1 is labeled a pseudogene. This specimen consisted of peripheral blood, obtained 28 days after the second AZD1222 dose. This clonotype was sampled from an adult who received the AZD1222 COVID-19 vaccine. The CDR3: CASSKKGLAGQGPLRYYGYTF. DNA for the CDR3: TGTGCCAGCAGCAAAAAGGGGCTGGCCGGACAGGGCCCTCTAAGGTACTATGGCTACACCTTC.